The clone carrying this TCR beta chain has a single count. Its antigen remains unidentified. These data are taken from a study of PD-1 blockade in classical Hodgkin lymphoma. Stated time point: cycle 4 day 1 (C4D1), after six to seven weeks of nivolumab. Each patient experienced a relapse that followed autologous stem cell transplantation, and brentuximab vedotin exposure varied. Study conclusions and caveats: CD4+ TCR diversity, unlike CD8+, climbed significantly by C4D1.

Libraries were prepared by immunoSEQ multiplex PCR; TCRdb keeps only in-frame clonotypes and omits some of them. This table holds 80,000 to 95,000 clones, under 85% found once. V lost 4 bases and J 4 bases, leaving 2 bases between the germline ends. This CDR3 is built from 11 residues. Germline values: CDR1 LGHNA, CDR2 YSLEER. This rearrangement joins TRBV4-3 to TRBJ2-1, with D hard to call. This clonotype originated in a human donor with classical Hodgkin lymphoma. This sample comprised peripheral blood mononuclear cells (PBMCs), obtained before the fourth cycle of nivolumab. CDR3 sequence: CASSPYNEQFF. The CDR3 DNA reads TGCGCCAGCAGCCCGTACAATGAGCAGTTCTTC.